Presented here are 29 T cell receptor beta chains from one specimen sequenced in a study of blood T cells in healthy people across ages (dated by TCRdb to about 2015). The library was prepared using 5' RACE. The instrument was an Illumina HiSeq 2500. A second PCR of about 6 to 11 cycles was performed with a sample-barcoded 5' primer and a J-beta primer mix. TCRdb ran its own pipeline on the public reads, namely fastp trimming at Q25 and MiXCR clone calling, and kept in-frame beta chains. Rows with a matching CDR3 protein are joined into one entry that keeps the most common DNA and genes. The sample records some 930,000 distinct CDR3 sequences, almost 30% of which are singletons. Jointly, the top ten make up about a tenth of the sample. These sequences were also reported in another study, on T cells of mothers and their children.

The sample comprised blood. Receptors were obtained from a woman aged 40 to 50 in good health.

The rearrangement links TRBV5-1 to TRBJ2-4; TRBD1 is a possible D gene (6 bases). Germline CDR1 SGHRS, CDR2 YFSETQ. V was shortened by 3 bases and J by 7 bases, with 14 bases between the two germline ends. CDR3 length: 14 residues. The CDR3 sequence is CASSWGRGENIQYF. The CDR3 region has the DNA TGCGCCAGCAGCTGGGGCAGGGGAGAGAACATTCAGTACTTC.

V is TRBV3-1 and J is TRBJ2-5, with D tentatively TRBD2 (7 bases). V lost 6 bases and J 0 bases, leaving 11 bases between the germline ends. The CDR3 has 14 amino acids. Per the germline V gene, CDR1 is LGHDT and CDR2 is YNNKEL (reference sequence). This CDR3 is CASRGRGNQETQYF. In DNA form, the CDR3 reads TGTGCCAGCAGGGGGAGGGGGAACCAAGAGACCCAGTACTTC.

V and J are TRBV7-2 and TRBJ2-4; 10 bases are shared with TRBD2. Trimming at V came to 0 bases and at J to 6 bases, leaving 2 bases not matched to a gene. This CDR3 region has 15 residues. Germline CDR1 and CDR2: SGHTA and FQGNSA. The chain's CDR3 is CASSLASGGVNIQYF. CDR3 DNA: TGTGCCAGCAGCTTAGCGAGCGGGGGGGTAAACATTCAGTACTTC.

This clonotype was counted between two and nine times. The rearrangement joins TRBV6-2 or TRBV6-3 to TRBJ1-1, with a possible D match to TRBD1 (6 bases). CDR1 is MNHEY and CDR2 is SVGEGT in the germline V gene. The CDR3 contains 16 residues. Trimming left V 5 bases short and J 0 bases short, with 16 bases between. CDR3 sequence reads: CASSPIQAGVNTEAFF. For the CDR3, the DNA is TGTGCCAGCAGTCCCATACAGGCAGGGGTGAACACTGAAGCTTTCTTT.

This clonotype was counted a few times. The gene calls are TRBV4-3 and TRBJ2-7; 12 bases match TRBD2. Germline CDR1 reads LGHNA; CDR2 reads YSLEER. Trimming took 2 bases from V and 4 from J; bases not matched to a gene: 12. This CDR3 region has 18 residues. This CDR3 reads CASSQQSNRLAGDYEQYF. CDR3 DNA sequence: TGCGCCAGCAGCCAACAATCTAACCGACTAGCGGGGGATTACGAGCAGTACTTC.

The chain joins TRBV6-1 to TRBJ2-7; 13 bases map to TRBD2. V was pared by 1 base and J by 2 bases, with 5 bases of the junction left unmatched. Germline V gene data show CDR1 as MNHNS and CDR2 as SASEGT. The CDR3 runs 17 residues. CDR3 protein: CASSEGHGTSGAYEQYF. DNA of the CDR3: TGTGCCAGCAGTGAAGGGCACGGGACTAGCGGGGCCTACGAGCAGTACTTC.

This sequence joins TRBV29-1 and TRBJ2-3; 9 nucleotides agree with TRBD2. V was clipped by 5 bases and J by 6 bases; unmatched bases: 12. Germline assignment: CDR1 SQVTM and CDR2 ANQGSEA. CDR3 length: 15 amino acids. This CDR3 reads CSVPGRGGIRDTQYF. CDR3 DNA sequence: TGCAGCGTTCCTGGGCGGGGGGGTATTCGCGATACGCAGTATTTT.

The J gene is TRBJ1-3, the V gene TRBV7-2; the D is unclear. Trimming cost V 5 bases and J 4 bases, with 9 bases left between them. The CDR3 has 13 residues. CDR1 and CDR2 from the germline V gene are SGHTA and FQGNSA. For the CDR3, the DNA is TGTGCCAGCAGCACTACTTCGGGAAACACCATATATTTT. Encoded protein: CASSTTSGNTIYF. The full variable domain, in which reference TRBV7-2 and TRBJ1-3 provide the parts outside the CDR3, is GAGVSQSPSNKVTEKGKDVELRCDPISGHTALYWYRQSLGQGLEFLIYFQGNSAPDKSGLPSDRFSAERTGGSVSTLTIQRTQQEDSAVYLCASSTTSGNTIYFGEGSWLTVV.

The sample holds many counts of this clonotype. The chain combines TRBV27 with TRBJ2-5; no firm D call. Trimming removed 2 bases at V and 0 bases at J, with 7 bases between. Looked up from germline, CDR1 is MNHEY and CDR2 is SMNVEV (reference sequence). The CDR3 spans 14 residues. The CDR3 sequence: CASSLLPYQETQYF. The CDR3 DNA follows: TGTGCCAGCAGTTTACTGCCGTACCAAGAGACCCAGTACTTC.

The chain combines TRBV28 with TRBJ2-4; 7 bases fit TRBD1. Trimming at V came to 5 bases and at J to 13 bases, leaving 17 bases not matched to a gene. CDR1 and CDR2 from the germline V gene are MDHEN and SYDVKM. The CDR3 has 15 residues. The CDR3 region has the DNA TGTGCCAGCAGTCCGCAGGGGGAGCGCCCTCACGGACAGTACTTC. It yields the protein CASSPQGERPHGQYF.

The rearrangement uses TRBV5-4 and TRBJ2-3; TRBD2 aligns across 8 bases. The CDR3 is 15 residues long. V was clipped by 0 bases and J by 12 bases; unmatched bases: 12. Germline values: CDR1 SGHNT, CDR2 YYREEE (reference sequence). The CDR3 sequence is CASSLGGGGPRHQYF. CDR3 bases: TGTGCCAGCAGCTTGGGAGGCGGGGGGCCTCGACACCAGTATTTT.

The table lists this clonotype with a few counts. This chain uses TRBV28 with TRBJ2-1; tentatively, D is TRBD2 (5 bases). Germline CDR1 MDHEN, CDR2 SYDVKM. The CDR3 length is 15 residues. The V end lost 6 bases, the J end lost 0 bases, and 12 bases lay between the germline ends. The CDR3 region is CASRTTSSSYNEQFF. CDR3 sequence (DNA): TGTGCCAGCAGGACTACATCGAGCTCCTACAATGAGCAGTTCTTC. Filled out from reference TRBV28 and TRBJ2-1, the complete variable domain reads DVKVTQSSRYLVKRTGEKVFLECVQDMDHENMFWYRQDPGLGLRLIYFSYDVKMKEKGDIPEGYSVSREKKERFSLILESASTNQTSMYLCASRTTSSSYNEQFFGPGTRLTVL.

This clonotype has just a few counts. The chain links TRBV5-5 to TRBJ2-1; 12 nucleotides agree with TRBD2. V shed 6 bases, J shed 8 bases, and the junction held 18 bases outside the gene matches. This CDR3 is built from 18 residues. Germline V lookup: CDR1 SGHKS, CDR2 YYEKEE (reference sequence). As DNA, the CDR3 is TGTGCCAGCATGCTAGCGGGGGGGCTTTCCCCTACGGGGTATGAGCAGTTCTTC. It translates to CASMLAGGLSPTGYEQFF.

This clonotype showed up many times. This rearrangement joins TRBV5-1 to TRBJ2-1; D is possibly TRBD1 or TRBD2 (6 bases each). V was pared by 4 bases and J by 6 bases, with 17 bases between. Germline loops: CDR1 SGHRS, CDR2 YFSETQ. The CDR3 extends over 15 amino acids. The DNA of the CDR3 is TGCGCCAGCAGCCCCCCGAACGGGGGCCCCAATGAGCAGTTCTTC. Its translation: CASSPPNGGPNEQFF.

The sample holds a few counts of this clonotype. In DNA form, the CDR3 reads TGTGCCAGCAGTTTAGGGTACGGGGGCTCCTACAATGAGCAGTTCTTC. This sequence encodes CASSLGYGGSYNEQFF. This chain connects TRBV28 to TRBJ2-1; the D gene is possibly TRBD2 (6 bases). Germline V gene sequence: CDR1 MDHEN, CDR2 SYDVKM. The length of the CDR3 is 16 residues. The ends were cut back, 2 bases at V and 0 bases at J, with 11 bases in the middle.

The chain couples TRBV28 to TRBJ1-1; possible D gene TRBD1, 5 bases. Germline-derived CDR1 and CDR2 are MDHEN and SYDVKM. The CDR3 consists of 14 residues. The V and J ends lost 7 bases and 6 bases respectively, with 18 bases between them. In DNA, the CDR3 is TGTGCCAGCAAATGGCAGGGTTTAAGGTCTGAAGCTTTCTTT. Its protein is CASKWQGLRSEAFF.

The rearrangement joins TRBV3-1 to TRBJ2-5, with a tentative D call TRBD2 (6 bases). Germline loops: CDR1 LGHDT, CDR2 YNNKEL (reference sequence). V gave up 0 bases and J gave up 7 bases, with 21 bases separating them. The CDR3 extends over 17 amino acids. CDR3 sequence reads: CASSQDLRTTPVWTQYF. Written as DNA, the CDR3 is TGTGCCAGCAGCCAAGATCTCAGGACTACCCCTGTGTGGACCCAGTACTTC.

This clonotype occurred a few times. Relative to the germline gene, one junction end is altered; a read error may explain this. V usage is TRBV7-6 and J usage is TRBJ1-2, with 8 bases fitting TRBD1. The CDR3 has 13 amino acids. Looked up from germline, CDR1 is SGHVS and CDR2 is FNYEAQ. CDR3 residues: CTSSPGGNYGYTF. CDR3 coding DNA: TGTACCAGCAGCCCAGGGGGCAACTATGGCTACACCTTC.

The chain joins TRBV20-1 to TRBJ1-2; D ambiguous. Germline loops: CDR1 DFQATT, CDR2 SNEGSKA (reference sequence). The V gene lost 3 bases and the J gene lost 2 bases, with 10 bases spanning the gap. The CDR3 contains 13 residues. DNA for the CDR3: TGCAGTGCTAGGCGGCAGGACAACTATGGCTACACCTTC. It encodes CSARRQDNYGYTF.

The rearrangement links TRBV20-1 to TRBJ1-2; D is unresolved. This CDR3 has 10 amino acids. CDR1 DFQATT and CDR2 SNEGSKA come from the germline V gene (reference sequence). V was trimmed by 7 bases and J by 2 bases, leaving 5 bases between them. CDR3 sequence: CSVKNYGYTF. The CDR3 bases are TGCAGTGTGAAAAACTATGGCTACACCTTC.

In its sample, this clonotype was seen a few times. This chain joins TRBV6-1 and TRBJ1-1, with a weak D call TRBD1 (5 bases). Germline V gene sequence: CDR1 MNHNS, CDR2 SASEGT. This CDR3 spans 14 amino acids. The V gene lost 4 bases and the J gene lost 7 bases, with 16 bases spanning the gap. The CDR3 is CASSAGQGGGEAFF. The CDR3 region has the DNA TGTGCCAGCAGTGCCGGGCAGGGTGGGGGTGAAGCTTTCTTT.

Points on this clonotype: A much larger clone sits a single nucleotide away, making a read error possible. The gene calls are TRBV27 and TRBJ2-3; 8 bases agree with TRBD1. Per germline, CDR1 MNHEY and CDR2 SMNVEV (reference sequence). The CDR3 loop spans 14 amino acids. The CDR3 DNA reads as TGTGTCAGCAGACCCACAGGGGGTGGTGATACGCAGTATTTT. Translating gives CVSRPTGGGDTQYF.

This clonotype was seen many times. This chain connects TRBV6-2 or TRBV6-3 to TRBJ2-3; no clear D. The CDR3 consists of 13 residues. Trimming took off 0 bases at V and 2 bases at J, with 3 bases between the two ends. The germline V gene has CDR1 MNHEY and CDR2 SVGEGT. The CDR3 nucleotides read TGTGCCAGCAGTTACTCGGACACAGATACGCAGTATTTT. Residues: CASSYSDTDTQYF.

This clonotype was counted ten times or more. V usage is TRBV27 and J usage is TRBJ2-7; 9 bases align to TRBD1. The germline V gene has CDR1 MNHEY and CDR2 SMNVEV (reference sequence). After removal of 6 bases from V and 2 bases from J, the junction contained 17 bases not matched to a gene. The CDR3 totals 18 residues. CDR3 in DNA: TGTGCCAGCAGACGCGTTGGTTGGGGACAGGGAAAAACCTACGAGCAGTACTTC. Translating gives CASRRVGWGQGKTYEQYF.

In regard to this clonotype: This sequence may be a read error, since a much larger clone differs from it by one base. The V call is TRBV7-2, the J call TRBJ1-2; 8 nucleotides line up with TRBD1. CDR3 length: 16 residues. The V gene end was trimmed by 5 bases and the J gene end by 0 bases; junction bases not matched to a gene: 8. Per the germline V gene, CDR1 is SGHTA and CDR2 is FQGNSA. The CDR3 sequence: CASSPNLQGANYGYTF. Written as DNA, the CDR3 is TGTGCCAGCAGCCCCAACCTACAGGGGGCTAACTATGGCTACACCTTC.

There are many counts of this clonotype. The rearrangement uses TRBV28 and TRBJ2-7, with 10 positions matching TRBD1. V lost 2 bases to trimming and J lost 5 bases; unmatched junction nucleotides: 3. The CDR3 length is 14 residues. Germline V gene data show CDR1 as MDHEN and CDR2 as SYDVKM. CDR3: CASSLETGGDEQYF. The CDR3 nucleotides are TGTGCCAGCAGTTTAGAGACAGGGGGCGACGAGCAGTACTTC.

Concerning this clonotype: With a much larger clone just one base away, this may be a read error. The rearrangement joins TRBV15 to TRBJ2-1; 8 bases line up with TRBD1. The CDR3 has 15 residues. The trim removed 0 bases at V and 7 bases at J, leaving 5 bases unmatched. Germline CDR1 reads LNHNV; CDR2 reads YYDKDF (reference sequence). CDR3 sequence (DNA): TGTGCCACCAGCAGAGATTTCGGGACAGGTAATGAGCAGTTCTTC. As protein: CATSRDFGTGNEQFF.

This chain uses TRBV28 with TRBJ2-1; 8 bases align to TRBD1. Germline CDR1 reads MDHEN; CDR2 reads SYDVKM. J lost 9 bases, V lost 5 bases, and 9 bases had no gene match. The CDR3 extends over 14 amino acids. DNA of the CDR3: TGTGCCAGCAGTCCGCGGACAGGGCTGGGTGAGCAGTTCTTC. Its protein product is CASSPRTGLGEQFF.

Turning to this clonotype: A single base separates this from a much larger clone, so it may be a read error. This chain links TRBV6-5 with TRBJ2-1; D is unclear. The CDR3 totals 12 residues. Germline V lookup: CDR1 MNHEY, CDR2 SVGAGI. The CDR3 nucleotides read TGTGCCAGCAGTTACTCGGCTAGTGAGCAGGTCTTC. Translating gives CASSYSASEQVF.